The present T cell receptor (beta chain) was sequenced within a study of T cells in Graves' hyperthyroidism and ophthalmopathy (dated by TCRdb to the late 2010s). Study-level background: TCR V-J signatures able to tell the groups apart were searched for in a discovery cohort of 100 patients, of whom more than 40 had Graves' ophthalmopathy and under 65 had stable Graves' hyperthyroidism. An independent validation cohort of some 18 hyperthyroidism patients and about 16 patients who later progressed to ophthalmopathy tested prospective prediction of ophthalmopathy. Thyroid tissue and blood T-cell repertoires from roughly six Graves' hyperthyroidism patients were also compared in the study. The 95 to 100 discovery patients were divided at random into training and test sets in a 7:3 ratio. The paper reports TCR Vbeta CDR3 sequencing of more than 120 peripheral blood samples: approximately 43 ophthalmopathy, roughly 74 hyperthyroidism and around 17 progressor patients. After blood sampling, hyperthyroidism patients were treated with methimazole at a starting dose of 30 mg daily, and ophthalmopathy patients were treated with high-dose intravenous methylprednisolone.

Stable Graves' hyperthyroidism was defined as the absence of progression to ophthalmopathy over 18 months of follow-up. Hyperthyroidism patients were aged 18 to 65 years and newly diagnosed, with disease duration of less than 2 months. Exclusion was applied to patients with uncontrolled infections, other autoimmune diseases, pregnancy or lactation. Diagnoses were based on clinical symptoms, serum thyroxine and TRAb, thyroid ultrasound and orbital computed tomography. Trizol reagent was used to extract total RNA, and RNA quality was then checked on an Agilent 2100 Bioanalyzer. Counted from cysteine to phenylalanine, this CDR3 has 19 amino acids. Only CDR3 DNA remains: 57 bases, in frame from the first base. The germline V gene supplies CDR1 SGDLS and CDR2 YYNGEE. Trimming takes 2 bases from V and 4 bases from J, and the germline ends sit 27 bases apart. Overall study results and their limits: Most expanded thyroid clonotypes (frequency above 0.001) were also found in blood, which suggests that blood repertoires may mirror thyroid immune responses. Ophthalmopathy was separated from stable hyperthyroidism by a 13 V-J signature model, with 87.88% sensitivity and approximately 81% specificity obtained in cross-validation and 80%/75% obtained in testing. No statistical method was used to fix the sample size in advance, and group allocation was not hidden from the investigators. In validation, progression to ophthalmopathy was predicted by the model with 70.59% sensitivity and approximately 78% specificity, a median of approximately 6.5 months before onset.

Comment on this clonotype: Its antigen is unknown. No much larger clone exists at a distance of one base, and base qualities are not known.

Amplification of TCR beta CDR3 regions was carried out from RNA transcripts. The TCR CDR3 was subjected to a first round of RT-PCR using the HTBI primer set and the Qiagen OneStep RT-PCR kit. Libraries were constructed in a second round of multiplex PCR, after which size selection and purification were performed. Sequencing of the libraries was done on an Illumina HiSeq2000 using paired-end 100 bp reads. Regarding the original processing steps: SOAPnuke was used to process the raw data, with reads discarded if the reads contained adapters or uncalled bases, had a mean Phred below 15, or lacked an exact constant-primer or identifier match. High-quality paired reads were merged using COPE v1.2.5, and each unique nucleotide sequence was defined as a clonotype. Clonotypes were aligned to IMGT TRBV, TRBD and TRBJ reference segments using MiTCR v1.1. The analysis included only V-J combinations with a frequency above 0.0001, which together covered approximately 99% of the repertoires. The TCS score was defined as F50 (clonal expansion) divided by E x V (chaos), with BLOSUM62-based TCRdist calculated between CDR3 peptides within each V-J. Welch's t-statistics and random forest reduced around 510 V-J features to about 12, which were used in a naive Bayes classifier (R e1071). TCRdb redid the processing of the public reads, applying fastp at Q25 and MiXCR, and retained in-frame beta chains. Each record represents a unique CDR3 protein, reported with the most common genes and DNA among its rows. The authors' filters were not applied to this entry. The sample table holds roughly 580,000 distinct CDR3 sequences, of which 46% were seen once. 6.5% to 9% of the sample comes from the top ten.

This TCR derives from a woman in her late teens or twenties with Graves' hyperthyroidism. Donor details come from another sample of the same person, matched by shared clones. The rearranged chain carries TRBV9 and TRBJ1-1, and the D gene may be TRBD1, 6 bases matching. Sequencing used peripheral blood or thyroid tissue (not recorded which). The DNA sequence follows: TGTGCCAGCAGCGTCACAGTCCCCCGATCACAGGGCATGAGCACTGAAGCTTTCTTT. This is translated as CASSVTVPRSQGMSTEAFF.